These 4 T cell receptor beta chains were sequenced from one sample in a study of T cells in Graves' hyperthyroidism and ophthalmopathy. Regions amplified from RNA transcripts were the TCR beta CDR3 regions. Carried out on the TCR CDR3, a first-round RT-PCR used the HTBI primer set. TCRdb re-analysed the multiplex PCR reads in MiXCR, keeping a single row per CDR3 protein. The sample contains 600,000 or so distinct CDR3 sequences, 15% to 20% of which appear only once. What was sequenced was blood. These receptors originate from a woman aged 25 to 39 with Graves' hyperthyroidism.

This clonotype was counted a few times. The J gene is TRBJ1-5, the V gene TRBV19, with a tentative D call TRBD1 (5 bases). Trimming removed 3 bases from V and 0 bases from J, with 12 bases in between. Germline CDR1 is LNHDA and CDR2 is SQIVND (reference sequence). CDR3 length: 16 residues. CDR3 DNA: TGTGCCAGTAGTATGGTATGGGGGTATAGCAATCAGCCCCAGCATTTT. It yields the protein CASSMVWGYSNQPQHF.

This clonotype was seen repeatedly, ten times or more. The chain has TRBV9 and TRBJ2-5, with 10 bases lining up with TRBD2. After removal of 2 bases from V and 4 bases from J, the junction contained 5 bases not matched to a gene. Germline V CDR1 and CDR2: SGDLS, YYNGEE. The CDR3 contains 15 residues. CDR3 nucleotide sequence: TGTGCCAGCAGCGTCGCTAGCGGGAGAGGAGAGACCCAGTACTTC. Protein sequence: CASSVASGRGETQYF.

The chain links TRBV2 to TRBJ1-1, with TRBD1 identical over 8 bases. V lost 4 bases and J lost 1; bases outside the gene matches: 2. CDR1 is SNHLY, CDR2 FYNNEI, per germline. The CDR3 sequence is 14 residues long. CDR3 DNA: TGTGCCAGCAGTGGGACAGGGCAGAACACTGAAGCTTTCTTT. Protein sequence: CASSGTGQNTEAFF.

The rearrangement uses TRBV10-3 and TRBJ2-7; possibly TRBD2 for D (6 bases). This CDR3 spans 13 amino acids. Germline V gene lookup returns CDR1 ENHRY and CDR2 SYGVKD. V lost 10 bases and J lost 7, with 20 bases in between. The CDR3 nucleotides read TGTGCCACCTTCCCGGGAACCGCGGGGGAGCAGTACTTC. It codes for CATFPGTAGEQYF.